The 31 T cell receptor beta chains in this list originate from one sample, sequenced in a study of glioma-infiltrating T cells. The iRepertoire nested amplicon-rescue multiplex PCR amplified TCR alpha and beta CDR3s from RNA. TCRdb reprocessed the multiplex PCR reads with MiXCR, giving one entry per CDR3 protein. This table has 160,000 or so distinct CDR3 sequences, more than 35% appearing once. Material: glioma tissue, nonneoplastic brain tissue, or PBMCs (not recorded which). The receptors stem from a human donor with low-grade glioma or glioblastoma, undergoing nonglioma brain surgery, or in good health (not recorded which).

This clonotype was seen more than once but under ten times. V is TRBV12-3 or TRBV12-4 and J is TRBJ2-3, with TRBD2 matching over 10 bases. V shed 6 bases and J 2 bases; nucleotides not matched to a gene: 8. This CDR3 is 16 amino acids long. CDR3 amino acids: CASSRGLALITDTQYF. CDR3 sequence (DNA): TGTGCCAGCAGCCGGGGACTAGCGCTGATCACAGATACGCAGTATTTT.

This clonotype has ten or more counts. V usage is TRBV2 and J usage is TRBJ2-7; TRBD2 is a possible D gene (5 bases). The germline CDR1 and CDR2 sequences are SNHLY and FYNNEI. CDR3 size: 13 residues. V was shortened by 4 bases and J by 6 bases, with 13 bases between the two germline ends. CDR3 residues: CASSASRTGEQYF. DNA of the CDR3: TGTGCCAGCAGTGCTTCTAGGACTGGCGAGCAGTACTTC. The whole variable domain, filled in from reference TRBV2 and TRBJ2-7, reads EPEVTQTPSHQVTQMGQEVILRCVPISNHLYFYWYRQILGQKVEFLVSFYNNEISEKSEIFDDQFSVERPDGSNFTLKIRSTKLEDSAMYFCASSASRTGEQYFGPGTRLTVT.

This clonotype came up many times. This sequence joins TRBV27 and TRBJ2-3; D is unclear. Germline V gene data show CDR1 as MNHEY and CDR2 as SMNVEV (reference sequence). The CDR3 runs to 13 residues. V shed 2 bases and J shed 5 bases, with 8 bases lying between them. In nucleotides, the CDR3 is TGTGCCAGCAGTTTACGTTTCGGAGATACGCAGTATTTT. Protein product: CASSLRFGDTQYF.

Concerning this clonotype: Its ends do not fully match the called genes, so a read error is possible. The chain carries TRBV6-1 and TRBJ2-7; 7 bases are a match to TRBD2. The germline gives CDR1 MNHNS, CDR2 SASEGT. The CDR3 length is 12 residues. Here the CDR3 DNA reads TGCGCCAGAGTCGGGGGGTTCTACGAGCAGTACTTC. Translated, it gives CARVGGFYEQYF.

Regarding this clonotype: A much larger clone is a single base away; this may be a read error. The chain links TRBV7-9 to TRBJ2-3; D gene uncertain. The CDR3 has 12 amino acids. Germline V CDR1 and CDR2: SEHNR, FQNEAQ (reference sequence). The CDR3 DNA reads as TGTGCCAACAGCCCGTCCCGAGATACGCAGTATTTT. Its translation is CANSPSRDTQYF.

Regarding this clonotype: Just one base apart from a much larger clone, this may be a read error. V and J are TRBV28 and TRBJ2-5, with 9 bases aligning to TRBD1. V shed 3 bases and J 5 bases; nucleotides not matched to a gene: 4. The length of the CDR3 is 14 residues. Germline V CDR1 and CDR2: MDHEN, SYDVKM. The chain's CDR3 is CASSLGTGHETQYF. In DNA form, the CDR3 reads TGTGCCAGCAGTTTGGGGACAGGGCATGAGACCCAGTACTTC.

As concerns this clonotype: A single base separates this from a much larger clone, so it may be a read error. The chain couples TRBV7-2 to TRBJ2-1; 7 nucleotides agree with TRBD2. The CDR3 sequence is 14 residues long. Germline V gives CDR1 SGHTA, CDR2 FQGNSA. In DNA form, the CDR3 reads TGTGCCAGCAGCTTGTCCGGCGGGAGTCCTGAGCAGTCCTTC. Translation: CASSLSGGSPEQSF.

As DNA, the CDR3 is TGTGCCAGCAGTTTATCGCTCCCCCCGCGGGGTGGAAGAAACACCATATATTTT. It specifies CASSLSLPPRGGRNTIYF. This chain joins TRBV12-3 or TRBV12-4 and TRBJ1-3; the D is unclear. V lost 2 bases, J lost 5 bases, and 22 bases lay in between. CDR3 size: 18 residues.

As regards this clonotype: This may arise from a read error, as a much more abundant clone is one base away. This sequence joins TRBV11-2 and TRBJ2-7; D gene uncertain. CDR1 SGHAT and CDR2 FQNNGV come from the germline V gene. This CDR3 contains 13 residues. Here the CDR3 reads CASILISAGEQYF. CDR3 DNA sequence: TGTGCCAGCATCTTAATATCCGCCGGCGAGCAGTACTTC.

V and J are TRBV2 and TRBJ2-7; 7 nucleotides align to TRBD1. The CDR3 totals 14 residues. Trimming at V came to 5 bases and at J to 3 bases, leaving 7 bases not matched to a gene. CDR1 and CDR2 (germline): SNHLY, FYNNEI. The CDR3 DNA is TGTGCCAGCAGTCCGGACAGGAACGGCTACGAGCAGTACTTC. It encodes CASSPDRNGYEQYF.

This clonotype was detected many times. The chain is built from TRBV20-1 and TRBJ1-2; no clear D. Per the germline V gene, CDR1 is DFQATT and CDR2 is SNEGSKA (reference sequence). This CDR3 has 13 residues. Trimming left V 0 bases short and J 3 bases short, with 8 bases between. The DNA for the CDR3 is TGCAGTGCTAGAGATCACCGCGACTATGGCTACACCTTC. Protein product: CSARDHRDYGYTF.

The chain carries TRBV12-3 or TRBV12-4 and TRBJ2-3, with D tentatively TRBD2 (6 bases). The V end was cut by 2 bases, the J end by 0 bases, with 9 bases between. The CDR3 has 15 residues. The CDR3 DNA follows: TGTGCCAGCAGTTTAACGGGAGAAAGCACAGATACGCAGTATTTT. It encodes CASSLTGESTDTQYF.

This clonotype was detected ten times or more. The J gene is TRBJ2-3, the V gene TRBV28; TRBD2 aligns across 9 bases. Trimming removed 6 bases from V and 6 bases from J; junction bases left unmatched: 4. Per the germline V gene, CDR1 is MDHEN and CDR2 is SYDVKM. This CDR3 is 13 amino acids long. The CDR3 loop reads CASRASGTDTQYF. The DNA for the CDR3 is TGTGCCAGCAGGGCTAGCGGGACGGATACGCAGTATTTT.

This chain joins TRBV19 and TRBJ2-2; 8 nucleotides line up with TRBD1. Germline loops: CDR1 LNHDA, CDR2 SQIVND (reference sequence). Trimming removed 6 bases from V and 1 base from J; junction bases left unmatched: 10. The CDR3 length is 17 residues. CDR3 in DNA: TGTGCCAGTAGACCGGGACAGGCAGGGTTGAACACCGGGGAGCTGTTTTTT. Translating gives CASRPGQAGLNTGELFF.

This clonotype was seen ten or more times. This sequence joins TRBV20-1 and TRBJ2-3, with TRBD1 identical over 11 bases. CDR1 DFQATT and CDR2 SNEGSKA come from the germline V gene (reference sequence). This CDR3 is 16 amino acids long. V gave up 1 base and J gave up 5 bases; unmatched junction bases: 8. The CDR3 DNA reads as TGCAGTGCTAGAGGATGGACAGGGGGCAATCAAGATACGCAGTATTTT. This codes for CSARGWTGGNQDTQYF.

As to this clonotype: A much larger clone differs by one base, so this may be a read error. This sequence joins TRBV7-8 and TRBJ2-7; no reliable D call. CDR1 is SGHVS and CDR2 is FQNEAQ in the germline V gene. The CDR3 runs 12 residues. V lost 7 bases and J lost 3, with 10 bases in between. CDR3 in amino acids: CASISSIYEQYF. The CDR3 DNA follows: TGTGCCAGCATCTCCTCGATCTACGAGCAGTACTTC.

This CDR3 is CASSLRVSEQYF. The CDR3 nucleotides are TGTGCCAGCAGCTTGCGGGTGAGCGAGCAGTACTTC. The chain recombines TRBV5-4 with TRBJ2-7; D unclear. The CDR3 has 12 residues. The germline V gene encodes CDR1 SGHNT and CDR2 YYREEE (reference sequence). The germline V and J ends were trimmed by 1 base and 6 bases, with 8 bases remaining between them.

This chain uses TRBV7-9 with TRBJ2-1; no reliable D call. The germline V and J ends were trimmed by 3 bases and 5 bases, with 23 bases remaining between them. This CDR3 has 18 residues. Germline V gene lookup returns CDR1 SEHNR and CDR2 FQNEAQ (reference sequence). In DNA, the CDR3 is TGTGCCAGCAGCTTCCAATCCCTATCCCTCTTCACCCACAATGAGCAGTTCTTC. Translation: CASSFQSLSLFTHNEQFF.

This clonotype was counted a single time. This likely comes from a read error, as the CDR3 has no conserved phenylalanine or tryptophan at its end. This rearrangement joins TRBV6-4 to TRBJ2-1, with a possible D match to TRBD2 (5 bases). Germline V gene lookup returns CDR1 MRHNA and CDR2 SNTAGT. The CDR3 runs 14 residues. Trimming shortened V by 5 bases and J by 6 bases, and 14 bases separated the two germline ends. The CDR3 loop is CASSQELESNEQFS. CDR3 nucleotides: TGTGCCAGCAGTCAGGAACTAGAGAGCAATGAGCAGTTCTCC.

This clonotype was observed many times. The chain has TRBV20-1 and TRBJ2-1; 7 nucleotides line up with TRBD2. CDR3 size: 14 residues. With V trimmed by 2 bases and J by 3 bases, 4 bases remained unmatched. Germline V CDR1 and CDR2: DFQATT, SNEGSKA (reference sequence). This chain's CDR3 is CSARKGLIYNEQFF. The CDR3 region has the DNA TGCAGTGCTAGAAAGGGACTAATCTACAATGAGCAGTTCTTC.

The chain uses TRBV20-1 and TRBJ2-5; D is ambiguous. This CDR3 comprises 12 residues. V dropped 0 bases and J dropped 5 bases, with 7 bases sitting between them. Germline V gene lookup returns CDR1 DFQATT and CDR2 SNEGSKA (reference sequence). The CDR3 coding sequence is TGCAGTGCTAGAGAGGCGTGGGAGACCCAGTACTTC. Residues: CSAREAWETQYF.

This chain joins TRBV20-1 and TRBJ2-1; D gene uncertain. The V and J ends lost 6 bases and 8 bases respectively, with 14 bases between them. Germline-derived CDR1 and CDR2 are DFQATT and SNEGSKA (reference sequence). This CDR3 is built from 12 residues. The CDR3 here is CSARLSSYEQFF. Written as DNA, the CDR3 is TGCAGTGCCCGCCTAAGCTCCTATGAGCAGTTCTTC.

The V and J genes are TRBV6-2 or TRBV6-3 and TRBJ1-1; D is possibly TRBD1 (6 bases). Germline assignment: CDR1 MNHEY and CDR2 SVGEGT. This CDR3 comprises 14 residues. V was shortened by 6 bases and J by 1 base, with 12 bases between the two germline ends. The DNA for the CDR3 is TGTGCCAGCAGCTTTGTACAGGGGAACACTGAAGCTTTCTTT. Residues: CASSFVQGNTEAFF.

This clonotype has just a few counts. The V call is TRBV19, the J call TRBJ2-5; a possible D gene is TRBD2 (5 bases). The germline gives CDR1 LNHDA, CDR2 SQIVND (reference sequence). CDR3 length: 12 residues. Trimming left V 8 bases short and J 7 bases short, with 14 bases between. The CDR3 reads CASQTASGTQYF. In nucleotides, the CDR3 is TGTGCCAGTCAGACTGCCAGCGGGACCCAGTACTTC.

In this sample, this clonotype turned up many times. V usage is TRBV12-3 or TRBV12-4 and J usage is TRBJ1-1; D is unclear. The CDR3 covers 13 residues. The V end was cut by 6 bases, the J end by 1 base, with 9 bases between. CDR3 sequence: CASSGDGNTEAFF. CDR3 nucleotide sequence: TGTGCCAGCAGCGGTGACGGGAACACTGAAGCTTTCTTT.

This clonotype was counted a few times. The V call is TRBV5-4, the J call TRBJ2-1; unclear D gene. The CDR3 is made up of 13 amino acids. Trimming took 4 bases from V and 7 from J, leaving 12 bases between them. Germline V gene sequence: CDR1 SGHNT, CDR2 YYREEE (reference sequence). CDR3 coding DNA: TGTGCCAGCAGCCCGGTGGGGTTGAATGAGCAGTTCTTC. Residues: CASSPVGLNEQFF.

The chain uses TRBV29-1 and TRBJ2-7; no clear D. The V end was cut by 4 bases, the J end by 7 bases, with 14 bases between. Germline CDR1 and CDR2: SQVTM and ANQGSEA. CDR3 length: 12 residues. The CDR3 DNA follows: TGCAGCGTTGCGCCTACATCTGGGGAGCAGTACTTC. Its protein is CSVAPTSGEQYF.

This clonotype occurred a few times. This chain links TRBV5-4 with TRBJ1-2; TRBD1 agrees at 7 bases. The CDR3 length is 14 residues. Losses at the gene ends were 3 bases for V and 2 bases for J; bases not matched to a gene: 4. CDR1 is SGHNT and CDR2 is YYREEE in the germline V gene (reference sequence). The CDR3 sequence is CASSSTGQNYGYTF. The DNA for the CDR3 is TGTGCCAGCAGCTCGACAGGGCAAAACTATGGCTACACCTTC.

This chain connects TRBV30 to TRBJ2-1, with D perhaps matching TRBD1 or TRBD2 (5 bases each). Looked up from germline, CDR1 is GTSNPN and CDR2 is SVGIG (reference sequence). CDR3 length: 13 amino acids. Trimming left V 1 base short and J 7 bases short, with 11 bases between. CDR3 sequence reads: CAWSGAGGNEQFF. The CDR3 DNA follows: TGTGCCTGGAGTGGGGCTGGGGGAAATGAGCAGTTCTTC.

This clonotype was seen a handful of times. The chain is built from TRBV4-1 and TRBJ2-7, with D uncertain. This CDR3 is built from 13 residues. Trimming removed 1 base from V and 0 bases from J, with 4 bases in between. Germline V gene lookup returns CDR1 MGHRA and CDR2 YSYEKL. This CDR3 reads CASSQVSSYEQYF. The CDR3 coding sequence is TGCGCCAGCAGCCAAGTTAGCTCCTACGAGCAGTACTTC.

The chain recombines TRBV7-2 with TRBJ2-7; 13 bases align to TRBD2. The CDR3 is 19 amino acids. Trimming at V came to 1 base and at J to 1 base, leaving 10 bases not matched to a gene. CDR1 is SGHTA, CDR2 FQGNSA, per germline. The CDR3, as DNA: TGTGCCAGCAGCTTAGAAGTCGGGACTAGCGGGGCGATGTCCTACGAGCAGTACTTC. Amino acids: CASSLEVGTSGAMSYEQYF.